The 26 T cell receptor beta chains given below trace back to one sample, sequenced in a study of T-cell reconstitution after alpha-beta-depleted transplantation in children. Preparation of the TCRbeta library used unique molecular identifiers. TCRdb independently ran MiXCR on the PCR reads; one entry per CDR3 protein. Here the sample spans 440,000 or so distinct CDR3 sequences, about 40% being singletons. The input for sequencing was PBMCs, taken before TCRalphabeta/CD19-depleted stem cell transplant. Receptors were obtained from a girl aged 2 to 9 with aplastic anemia, due to receive a stem cell transplant.

In its sample, this clonotype was seen a few times. The chain employs TRBV20-1 and TRBJ1-1; the D is unclear. Trimming cost V 3 bases and J 2 bases, with 4 bases left between them. From germline, CDR1 is DFQATT and CDR2 SNEGSKA (reference sequence). The CDR3 has 11 residues. The CDR3 is CSARGNTEAFF. CDR3 DNA sequence: TGCAGTGCTAGGGGTAACACTGAAGCTTTCTTT.

This clonotype was seen many times. This rearrangement joins TRBV5-1 to TRBJ2-7; D unclear. V dropped 4 bases and J dropped 2 bases, with 13 bases sitting between them. Germline CDR1 is SGHRS and CDR2 is YFSETQ. This CDR3 region has 14 residues. This chain's CDR3 is CASSPSSTTYEQYF. The CDR3 nucleotides read TGCGCCAGCAGCCCGTCTTCTACGACCTACGAGCAGTACTTC.

This clonotype was seen more than once but under ten times. V is TRBV7-8 and J is TRBJ2-3; 14 bases are shared with TRBD2. CDR1 is SGHVS and CDR2 is FQNEAQ in the germline V gene. J lost 3 bases, V lost 4 bases, and 12 bases had no gene match. CDR3 size: 19 residues. CDR3 DNA: TGTGCCAGCAGCTCCCCGGGACTAGCGGGAGTGATGGGAACAGATACGCAGTATTTT. Its translation: CASSSPGLAGVMGTDTQYF.

This clonotype occurred a few times. The chain combines TRBV9 with TRBJ2-1, with D tentatively TRBD2 (6 bases). From germline, CDR1 is SGDLS and CDR2 YYNGEE. V was trimmed by 1 base and J by 0 bases, leaving 14 bases between them. The CDR3 spans 17 residues. CDR3 protein: CASSVRASVSSYNEQFF. In DNA, the CDR3 is TGTGCCAGCAGCGTAAGGGCTAGCGTTAGCTCCTACAATGAGCAGTTCTTC.

The J gene is TRBJ1-2, the V gene TRBV29-1, with no clear D. The germline CDR1 and CDR2 sequences are SQVTM and ANQGSEA. There are 11 residues in the CDR3. Trimming took 5 bases from V and 4 from J, leaving 8 bases between them. CDR3 region: CSVSRTYGYTF. The CDR3 DNA sequence: TGCAGCGTTTCCAGGACCTATGGCTACACCTTC.

This clonotype was counted between two and nine times. The chain links TRBV20-1 to TRBJ1-2, with D perhaps TRBD1 (5 bases). V lost 6 bases and J lost 4, with 18 bases in between. CDR1 and CDR2 (germline): DFQATT, SNEGSKA (reference sequence). The CDR3 extends over 14 amino acids. Here the CDR3 DNA reads TGCAGTGCCATCGTTCCGGGACTCAGCTATGGCTACACCTTC. Its protein product is CSAIVPGLSYGYTF.

This clonotype came up a few times. The chain couples TRBV10-1 to TRBJ1-1; TRBD1 matches 10 bases. This CDR3 has 15 residues. Germline CDR1 is WNHNN and CDR2 is SYGVQD (reference sequence). The J segment lost 2 bases and the V segment lost 3 bases, leaving 3 bases of the junction unmatched. CDR3 protein: CASSERTGGNTEAFF. The CDR3 region has the DNA TGCGCCAGCAGTGAAAGGACAGGGGGAAACACTGAAGCTTTCTTT.

The chain uses TRBV5-1 and TRBJ2-7; the match to TRBD2 covers 9 bases. From germline, CDR1 is SGHRS and CDR2 YFSETQ. The CDR3 is 15 amino acids. Trimming at V came to 0 bases and at J to 5 bases, leaving 6 bases not matched to a gene. DNA for the CDR3: TGCGCCAGCAGCTTGGTGGCGGGGGGGCTCAACGAGCAGTACTTC. Its protein product is CASSLVAGGLNEQYF.

In its sample, this clonotype was seen a few times. This rearrangement joins TRBV6-5 to TRBJ1-1, with 7 positions matching TRBD1. Germline V lookup: CDR1 MNHEY, CDR2 SVGAGI. The junction had 8 bases not matched to a gene; V was cut back by 5 bases and J by 11 bases. The CDR3 extends over 12 amino acids. CDR3 nucleotide sequence: TGTGCCAGCAGTAACCGACAGGGTACGGCTTTCTTT. It is translated as CASSNRQGTAFF.

The chain joins TRBV20-1 to TRBJ2-6, with D perhaps being TRBD1 or TRBD2 (5 bases each). The CDR3 totals 15 residues. The germline gives CDR1 DFQATT, CDR2 SNEGSKA (reference sequence). V dropped 6 bases and J dropped 4 bases, with 16 bases sitting between them. The CDR3 coding sequence is TGCAGTGCCCCTTCCGGGACGGCAGGGGCCAACGTCCTGACTTTC. Translated: CSAPSGTAGANVLTF.

V usage is TRBV7-3 and J usage is TRBJ2-6; D is unclear. Trimming removed 7 bases at V and 2 bases at J, with 9 bases between. Germline CDR1 reads SGHTA; CDR2 reads FQGTGA. The CDR3 runs 14 residues. The CDR3: CASTRAPGANVLTF. CDR3 sequence (DNA): TGTGCCAGCACACGCGCCCCTGGGGCCAACGTCCTGACTTTC.

The gene calls are TRBV28 and TRBJ2-7; a possible D gene is TRBD1 (6 bases). The V gene's germline CDR1 is MDHEN and CDR2 SYDVKM. V lost 6 bases and J 2 bases, leaving 17 bases between the germline ends. The CDR3 covers 15 residues. CDR3 in amino acids: CASSKGQLVPYEQYF. The CDR3 region has the DNA TGTGCCAGCAGCAAGGGACAATTAGTTCCCTACGAGCAGTACTTC.

This clonotype was picked up many times. This chain connects TRBV5-1 to TRBJ2-7, with TRBD1 matching over 11 bases. This CDR3 has 14 residues. The J segment lost 6 bases and the V segment lost 4 bases, leaving 6 bases of the junction unmatched. CDR1 is SGHRS, CDR2 YFSETQ, per germline. The CDR3: CASSPGTGGSEQYF. In DNA, the CDR3 is TGCGCCAGCAGCCCCGGGACAGGGGGGAGCGAGCAGTACTTC. Complete variable domain (other parts from reference TRBV5-1 and TRBJ2-7): KAGVTQTPRYLIKTRGQQVTLSCSPISGHRSVSWYQQTPGQGLQFLFEYFSETQRNKGNFPGRFSGRQFSNSRSEMNVSTLELGDSALYLCASSPGTGGSEQYFGPGTRLTVT.

This chain connects TRBV10-3 to TRBJ2-1; TRBD2 matches 15 bases. The V segment lost 2 bases and the J segment 0 bases; nucleotides outside the gene matches: 8. Germline loops: CDR1 ENHRY, CDR2 SYGVKD. This CDR3 comprises 20 residues. The CDR3 region has the DNA TGTGCCATCAGTGAGCCTGGACTAGCGGGGGGGCCAAGCTCCTACAATGAGCAGTTCTTC. Translated, it gives CAISEPGLAGGPSSYNEQFF.

The rearrangement joins TRBV9 to TRBJ2-2; tentatively, D is TRBD2 (5 bases). The CDR3 is made up of 15 amino acids. Between the trimmed V and J ends, which lost 3 bases and 5 bases, there was a span of 14 bases. Germline V gene lookup returns CDR1 SGDLS and CDR2 YYNGEE. CDR3 amino acids: CASSGSDSGTGELFF. The CDR3 DNA reads as TGTGCCAGCAGCGGTAGCGACTCGGGAACCGGGGAGCTGTTTTTT.

The chain carries TRBV7-8 and TRBJ1-5; tentatively, D is TRBD1 (6 bases). The CDR3 sequence is 17 residues long. Germline values: CDR1 SGHVS, CDR2 FQNEAQ. Trimming took 4 bases from V and 3 from J, leaving 19 bases between them. This chain's CDR3 is CASSSVRGGSLNQPQHF. CDR3 DNA sequence: TGTGCCAGCAGCTCTGTAAGGGGGGGCAGCCTCAATCAGCCCCAGCATTTT. The complete variable domain, with remaining parts taken from reference TRBV7-8 and TRBJ1-5, reads GAGVSQSPRYKVAKRGQDVALRCDPISGHVSLFWYQQALGQGPEFLTYFQNEAQLDKSGLPSDRFFAERPEGSVSTLKIQRTQQEDSAVYLCASSSVRGGSLNQPQHFGDGTRLSIL.

This clonotype was counted between two and nine times. The chain is built from TRBV20-1 and TRBJ1-1; no reliable D call. The CDR3 is 12 amino acids. In germline, CDR1 is DFQATT, CDR2 SNEGSKA (reference sequence). V was pared by 3 bases and J by 6 bases, with 11 bases between. CDR3 sequence: CSASVWPPEAFF. CDR3 in DNA: TGCAGTGCTAGTGTGTGGCCCCCTGAAGCTTTCTTT.

This clonotype was found a few times. The J gene is TRBJ2-7, the V gene TRBV7-8; maybe TRBD1 (6 bases). Germline CDR1 is SGHVS and CDR2 is FQNEAQ. The CDR3 is 13 residues long. Trimming pared 6 bases from V and 5 bases from J, leaving 14 bases between. CDR3 nucleotides: TGTGCCAGCAGAGGCAGGGGTCGTGACGAGCAGTACTTC. Translated: CASRGRGRDEQYF.

This clonotype came up many times. This chain joins TRBV20-1 and TRBJ1-2, with TRBD1 matching 9 bases. From germline, CDR1 is DFQATT and CDR2 SNEGSKA (reference sequence). CDR3 size: 14 residues. With V trimmed by 1 base and J by 7 bases, 7 bases remained unmatched. CDR3 DNA sequence: TGCAGTGCTAGAGTCGGGACAGGGAGGTCTGGCTACACCTTC. It yields the protein CSARVGTGRSGYTF.

This clonotype was detected only a few times. The rearrangement joins TRBV20-1 to TRBJ2-5, with D possibly matching TRBD2 (6 bases). Germline CDR1 is DFQATT and CDR2 is SNEGSKA (reference sequence). Trimming removed 2 bases at V and 11 bases at J, with 18 bases between. The CDR3 has 13 amino acids. This CDR3 is CSARPKSGTAQYF. Written as DNA, the CDR3 is TGCAGTGCTAGACCAAAATCCGGGACTGCACAGTACTTC.

V usage is TRBV11-2 and J usage is TRBJ1-1, with D maybe TRBD1 (5 bases). The germline V and J ends were trimmed by 4 bases and 0 bases, with 18 bases remaining between them. The CDR3 covers 17 residues. Germline V lookup: CDR1 SGHAT, CDR2 FQNNGV. The CDR3 reads CASSSPKTGTMNTEAFF. The CDR3, as DNA: TGTGCCAGCAGCTCCCCGAAGACCGGGACCATGAACACTGAAGCTTTCTTT.

This chain uses TRBV15 with TRBJ2-1, with D unclear. Trimming stripped 5 bases from V and 2 bases from J, with 13 bases between. The CDR3 covers 15 residues. Germline-derived CDR1 and CDR2 are LNHNV and YYDKDF (reference sequence). The CDR3 loop is CATSESTGTYNEQFF. The CDR3 DNA reads as TGTGCCACCAGCGAGTCCACCGGTACCTACAATGAGCAGTTCTTC.

This chain uses TRBV20-1 with TRBJ2-3; D possibly corresponds to TRBD2 (6 bases). There are 18 residues in the CDR3. The germline gives CDR1 DFQATT, CDR2 SNEGSKA (reference sequence). V was pared by 0 bases and J by 3 bases, with 22 bases between. DNA for the CDR3: TGCAGTGCTAGAGATCTTTTATATACTAGCAGGGTTACAGATACGCAGTATTTT. It specifies CSARDLLYTSRVTDTQYF.

This clonotype was picked up many times. This chain connects TRBV5-4 to TRBJ2-1, with D possibly TRBD2 on 5 matching bases. The CDR3 length is 14 residues. Germline V gene lookup returns CDR1 SGHNT and CDR2 YYREEE (reference sequence). V lost 4 bases to trimming and J lost 5 bases, with 13 bases between them. In nucleotides, the CDR3 is TGTGCCAGCAGCCGACGGGAACCGGACAATGAGCAGTTCTTC. Translated, it gives CASSRREPDNEQFF.

The chain uses TRBV20-1 and TRBJ1-4, with TRBD1 matching over 7 bases. Germline CDR1 is DFQATT and CDR2 is SNEGSKA (reference sequence). The CDR3 is 13 residues long. J gave up 4 bases and V 6 bases, and 5 bases lay outside the gene matches. This chain's CDR3 is CSAHGQVNEKLFF. CDR3 nucleotide sequence: TGCAGTGCCCACGGACAGGTTAATGAAAAACTGTTTTTT.

The chain combines TRBV6-5 with TRBJ2-1, with D perhaps TRBD2 (6 bases). The germline V gene encodes CDR1 MNHEY and CDR2 SVGAGI. The ends were cut back, 0 bases at V and 7 bases at J, with 13 bases in the middle. The CDR3 has 15 amino acids. CDR3 in amino acids: CASSYSGRTRNEQFF. CDR3 coding DNA: TGTGCCAGCAGTTACTCGGGGAGGACTCGGAATGAGCAGTTCTTC.